The clone carrying this T cell receptor beta chain was seen many times. Its target is not known. CDR3 length: 15 residues. With 5 bases clipped from V and 4 bases from J, the junction kept 8 bases outside the gene matches. Germline values: CDR1 SGHRS, CDR2 YFSETQ. The source of the sample is a study of T-cell reconstitution after alpha-beta-depleted transplantation in children. Study results and caveats: It was reported that alpha-beta T cells came from several hundred expanded graft clones (about two months after transplant). Surviving recipient cells, namely T cells and thymic progenitors, were the source of high day-60 TCRbeta diversity in some patients. Hyperexpanded clones declined; after one year, newly produced T cells mostly supplied diversity.

Unique molecular identifiers tagged the TCRbeta library. MiXCR was run by TCRdb on the PCR reads, yielding one entry per CDR3 protein. The table shows hundreds of thousands of distinct CDR3 sequences, with approximately 12% occurring only once. The starting material was PBMCs, mostly from graft donor cells, obtained 360 days after TCRalphabeta/CD19-depleted stem cell transplant. This TCR derives from a male patient aged 10 to 17 who had a stem cell transplant for acute myeloid leukemia, so the T cells may come from the graft donor. The chain joins TRBV5-1 to TRBJ2-3; 9 bases fit TRBD2. The CDR3 sequence is CASSPLAGRSDTQYF. CDR3 nucleotides: TGCGCCAGCAGTCCCCTAGCGGGGCGGTCAGATACGCAGTATTTT.